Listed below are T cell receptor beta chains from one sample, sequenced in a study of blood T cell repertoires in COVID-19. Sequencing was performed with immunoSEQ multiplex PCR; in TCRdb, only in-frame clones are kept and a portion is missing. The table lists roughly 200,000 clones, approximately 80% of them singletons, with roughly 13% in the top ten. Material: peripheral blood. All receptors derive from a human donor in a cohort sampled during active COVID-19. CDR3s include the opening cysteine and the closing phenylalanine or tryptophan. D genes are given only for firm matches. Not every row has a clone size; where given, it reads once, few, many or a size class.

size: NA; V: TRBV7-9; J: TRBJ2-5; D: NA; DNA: TGTGCCAGCAGGCCAAGTGGGCTGTCAGGGGGGCAAGAGACCCAGTACTTC; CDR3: CASRPSGLSGGQETQYF
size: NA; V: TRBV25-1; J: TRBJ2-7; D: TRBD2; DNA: TGTGCCAGCAGTGAATCGGTTCCTAGCGGGAGTTCCTACGAGCAGTACTTC; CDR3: CASSESVPSGSSYEQYF
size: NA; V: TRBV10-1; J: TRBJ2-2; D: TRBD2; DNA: TGCGCCAGCAGGGTAGCGGGAGACACCGGGGAGCTGTTTTTT; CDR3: CASRVAGDTGELFF
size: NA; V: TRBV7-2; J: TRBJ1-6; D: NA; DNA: TGTGCCAGCAGCGCCCGGGAGCCAGATAATTCACCCCTCCACTTT; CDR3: CASSAREPDNSPLHF
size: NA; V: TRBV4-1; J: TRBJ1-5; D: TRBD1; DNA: TGCGCCAGCAGCCCTCGGACAGGTAATCAGCCCCAGCATTTT; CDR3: CASSPRTGNQPQHF
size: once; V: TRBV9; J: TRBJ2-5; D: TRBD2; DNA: TGTGCCAGCAGCGTAGCAGCGGGGCAAGAGACCCAGTACTTC; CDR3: CASSVAAGQETQYF
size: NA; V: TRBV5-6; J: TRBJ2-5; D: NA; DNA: TGTGCCAGCAGCTTGGTCGGTCAGGGGAGAGAAGAGACCCAGTACTTC; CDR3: CASSLVGQGREETQYF
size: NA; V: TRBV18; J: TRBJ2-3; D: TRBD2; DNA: TGTGCCAGCTCACCACGCGGGAGGGCCGAAGATACGCAGTATTTT; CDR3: CASSPRGRAEDTQYF
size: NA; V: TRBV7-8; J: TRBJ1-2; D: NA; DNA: TGTGCCAGCAGCTCGAATCCTCCAGTTAACTATGGCTACACCTTC; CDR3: CASSSNPPVNYGYTF
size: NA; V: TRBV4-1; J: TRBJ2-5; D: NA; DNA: TGCGCCAGCAGCCAAGGTCCAGGGAAAGAGACCCAGTACTTC; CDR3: CASSQGPGKETQYF
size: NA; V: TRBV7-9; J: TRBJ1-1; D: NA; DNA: TGTGCCAGCAGCTTGAGGGGGACTGAAGCTTTCTTT; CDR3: CASSLRGTEAFF
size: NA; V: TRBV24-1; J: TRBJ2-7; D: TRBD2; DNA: TGTGCCACCAGTGCCCTAGAGCAGGGCGCTAGCGGGAGAGGCTCCTACGAGCAGTACTTC; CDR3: CATSALEQGASGRGSYEQYF
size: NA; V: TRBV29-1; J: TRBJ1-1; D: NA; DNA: TGCAGCGTTGAAGATTACCGCCGGGGGAACACTGAAGCTTTCTTT; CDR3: CSVEDYRRGNTEAFF
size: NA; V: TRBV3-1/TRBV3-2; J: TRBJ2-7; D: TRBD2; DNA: TGTGCCAGCAGCCCAGGCACGGCTAGCGGGAGCTACGAGCAGTACTTC; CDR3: CASSPGTASGSYEQYF
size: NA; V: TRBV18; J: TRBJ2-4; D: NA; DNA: TGTGCCAGCTCACCACAGGGGAATCAGAACATTCAGTACTTC; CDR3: CASSPQGNQNIQYF
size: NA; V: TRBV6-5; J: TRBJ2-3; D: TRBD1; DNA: TGTGCCAGCAGAAGACAGGGCCGGGCAGATACGCAGTATTTT; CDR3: CASRRQGRADTQYF
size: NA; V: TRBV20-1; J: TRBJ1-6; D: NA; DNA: TGCAGTGCTGGACACCCATTCCCCCTCCACTTT; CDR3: CSAGHPFPLHF
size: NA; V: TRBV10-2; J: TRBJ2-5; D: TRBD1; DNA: TGCGCCAGCAGTGAGTCCCCGGGACAGGAGAAGGAGACCCAGTACTTC; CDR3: CASSESPGQEKETQYF
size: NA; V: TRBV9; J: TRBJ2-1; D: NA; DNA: TGTGCCAGCAGCGTCCAGACAGGGAGGTCCTACAATGAGCAGTTCTTC; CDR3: CASSVQTGRSYNEQFF
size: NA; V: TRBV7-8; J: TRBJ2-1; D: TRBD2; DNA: TGTGCCAGCAGACGTACTTCCGGGACTAGCGGTACTACCTCCTACAATGAGCAGTTCTTC; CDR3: CASRRTSGTSGTTSYNEQFF